What follows is one T cell receptor beta chain and its context. Antigen unknown. The CDR3 sequence is 11 residues long. The PCR contained 60 Vbeta and 13 Jbeta primers. Using immunoSEQ multiplex PCR, the repertoire was profiled, and TCRdb retains in-frame clones only, with some absent. This sample yields 150,000 to 200,000 clones, of which approximately 9.5% are seen a single time; approximately 1.3% belongs to the top ten. This sample was taken from a study of cytomegalovirus exposure and HLA in healthy donors. Each donor was healthy, and each was a bone marrow donor. General study findings and limits: Reportedly, diagnosis of cytomegalovirus status by the classifier showed high specificity and sensitivity. Exclusion as indistinguishable affected some V segments, including TRBV6-2 and TRBV6-3. Segments of the TCR beta V type were, in most cases, productive about 87% or about 30% of the time in an earlier analysis.

Sequenced input: PBMCs. The chain combines TRBV21-1 with TRBJ1-2; the table calls TRBD1, which could not be checked here. TRBV21-1 is flagged as a pseudogene. The origin of this receptor is a woman in her 30s in good health and CMV-seropositive. CDR3 in DNA: TGTGCCAACCAAGGTGTCAGGGGCTACACCTTC. It encodes CANQGVRGYTF.